The sequence of this T cell receptor beta chain was determined in a study of CD8+CD57+ T cells in acquired aplastic anemia. Trimming took off 3 bases at V and 2 bases at J, with 11 bases between the two ends. Germline-derived CDR1 and CDR2 are DFQATT and SNEGSKA (reference sequence). The CDR3 has 13 amino acids. Genomic DNA, serving as template, underwent TCR beta VDJ and CDR3 profiling. From the reads, TCRdb called clonotypes with MiXCR, one entry per CDR3 protein. The sample yields hundreds of thousands of distinct CDR3 sequences, approximately 32% seen once. General study results and limits: Significant differences in CD8+ Simpson's diversity were not observed between patients and controls. Twenty-nine CD8+ CDR3 sequences were shared between patients and controls.

Those patients picked for sequencing had displayed CD8+CD57+ cell expansion on flow cytometry. With no exception, the patients had severe acquired aplastic anemia. There was no therapy given to any patient before the blood sampling took place. The table lists this clonotype with many counts. The antigen remains unidentified. The sequence derives from a human donor with aplastic anemia. The genes are TRBV20-1 and TRBJ2-7, with D maybe TRBD2 (6 bases). The source material was sorted CD4+, CD8+, or CD8+CD57+ T cells (not recorded which) from PBMCs. CDR3 sequence: CSARGLTAYEQYF. The DNA of the CDR3 is TGCAGTGCTAGGGGACTGACAGCCTACGAGCAGTACTTC.